A single sample is the source of the 4 T cell receptor beta chains below, sequenced in a study of tumor and adjacent non-tumor tissue in lung cancer. TCRbeta libraries were built with three rounds of nested PCR, modified from ARM-PCR. TCRdb processed the multiplex PCR reads anew with MiXCR; each CDR3 protein has one entry. In the table there are 100,000 to 150,000 distinct CDR3 sequences, roughly 67% of which are singletons. The template was RNA from unsorted bulk tissue. The specimen was lung tumor tissue. Receptor source: a man under 40 with non-small cell lung cancer.

As regards this clonotype: A much larger clonotype is one base distant, so this may be a read error. This chain joins TRBV7-8 and TRBJ1-1, with D perhaps TRBD1 (5 bases). The CDR3 loop spans 13 amino acids. Per germline, CDR1 SGHVS and CDR2 FQNEAQ. V lost 7 bases and J lost 11, with 20 bases in between. The CDR3: CASTHPATVNAFF. As DNA, the CDR3 is TGTGCCAGCACCCACCCCGCGACAGTTAATGCTTTCTTT.

This clonotype was recorded once. J is TRBJ2-3 and V is TRBV7-9, with TRBD1 as a possible D gene (5 bases). The CDR3 runs 18 residues. Per germline, CDR1 SEHNR and CDR2 FQNEAQ (reference sequence). The V end lost 11 bases, the J end lost 0 bases, and 27 bases lay between the germline ends. CDR3 amino acids: CAGNSTEPTKLSTDTQYF. The CDR3 DNA sequence: TGTGCCGGCAACTCGACAGAACCGACGAAGCTTAGCACAGATACGCAGTATTTT.

Notes on this clonotype: It may be a read error: a sequence one base away is much more abundant. The chain is built from TRBV20-1 and TRBJ2-7; TRBD1 agrees at 9 bases. Germline assignment: CDR1 DFQATT and CDR2 SNEGSKA (reference sequence). V lost 0 bases, J lost 5 bases, and 5 bases stayed unmatched. The CDR3 contains 14 residues. CDR3 DNA: TGCAGTGCTAGAGATGGGGACAGGGAGCACGAGCAGTACTTC. It translates to CSARDGDREHEQYF.

In the case of this clonotype: Since a much larger clone is just one base distant, this may be a read error. The chain joins TRBV4-1 to TRBJ2-7, with TRBD1 identical over 12 bases. CDR1 is MGHRA, CDR2 YSYEKL, per germline. This CDR3 region has 15 residues. This CDR3 reads CASSHPGQGAYDQYF. CDR3 in DNA: TGCGCCAGCAGCCACCCGGGACAGGGGGCCTACGATCAGTACTTC.